This TCR beta chain emerged from a study of resident and recirculating memory T cells in vitiligo. The overall study: Epidermis came from shave biopsies of lesional and nonlesional sites, plus PBMCs.

Patients had to be free of confetti depigmentation, indicating active vitiligo. A remark on this clone: Its cognate antigen is unknown.

The assay was immunoSEQ multiplex PCR, and TCRdb's table has in-frame clones only and misses some. Altogether around 43,000 clones are present, 80% to 95% being singletons, with the ten largest covering roughly 4.5%. CDR1 is KGHSH and CDR2 is LQKENI in the germline V gene. This CDR3 region has 14 residues. J gave up 7 bases and V 6 bases, and 10 bases lay outside the gene matches. The study's findings and limits: Non-conserved TCRs across sites and patients suggested distinct clones per lesion. Clonality differed among vitiligo lesions, with no unique dominant clone.

The sequenced sample was blood. The sequence was collected from a male donor with vitiligo. The chain uses TRBV18 and TRBJ2-7; 9 bases align to TRBD1. CDR3: CASSNTGGSSEQYF. In nucleotides, the CDR3 is TGTGCCAGCTCGAACACAGGGGGCTCATCGGAGCAGTACTTC.